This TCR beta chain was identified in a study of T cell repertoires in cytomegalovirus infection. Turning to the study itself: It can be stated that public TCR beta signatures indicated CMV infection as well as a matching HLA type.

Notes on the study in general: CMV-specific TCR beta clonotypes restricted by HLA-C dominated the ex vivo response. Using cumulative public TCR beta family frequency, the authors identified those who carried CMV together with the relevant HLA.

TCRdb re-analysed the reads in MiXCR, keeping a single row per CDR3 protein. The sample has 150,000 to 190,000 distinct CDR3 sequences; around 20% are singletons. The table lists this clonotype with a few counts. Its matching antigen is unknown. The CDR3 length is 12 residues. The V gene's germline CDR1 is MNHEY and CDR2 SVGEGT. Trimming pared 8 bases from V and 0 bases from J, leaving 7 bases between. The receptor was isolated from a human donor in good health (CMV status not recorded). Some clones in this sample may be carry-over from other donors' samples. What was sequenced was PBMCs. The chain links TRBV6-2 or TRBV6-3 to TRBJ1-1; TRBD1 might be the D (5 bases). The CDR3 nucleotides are TGTGCCAGCCTGGGACTGAACACTGAAGCTTTCTTT. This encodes CASLGLNTEAFF.